What follows is one T cell receptor (beta chain) and its context. The specificity of this receptor is unknown. Base quality data are lacking; no much larger clone is found one base away. CDR3 length: 14 amino acids, cysteine to phenylalanine. Only the CDR3 region is kept as DNA, spanning 42 bases read in frame from base 1. Germline trimming: 3 bases from V, 4 bases from J; junction bases outside gene matches: 6. CDR1 and CDR2 (SEHNR, FQNEAQ) derive from the germline V gene (reference sequence). This sample stems from a study of blood T cell repertoires in COVID-19 (dated by TCRdb to the early 2020s). With regard to the full study: The collaborator samples originated in the United States, Italy and Spain and spanned the acute and convalescent phases of COVID-19. The prospective study material was composed of cDNA or gDNA derived from T cells, B-cell-depleted T cells, or PBMCs. Where available, HLA class I and class II types were taken from metadata supplied by the sample provider and were not determined by assay-based typing. A freely available public database, intended as a resource for researchers studying the immune response to SARS-CoV-2, is where the repertoires were released. The samples were drawn from two sources: the first 160 participants of the ongoing ImmuneRACE study, and 1,254 subjects contributed by 6 global collaborators. Nearly every sample came with metadata listing a de-identified subject ID, COVID-19 status, age in years and sex. Subjects who had been exposed to COVID-19, were actively infected with it, or had recovered from it provided the deeply sampled blood TCRbeta repertoires that made up the dataset. Overall results and qualifications from the work: The quantity of clinical and demographic metadata differed by source and by participant and was supplied without curation.

TCRbeta CDR3 regions were amplified from genomic DNA by means of the immunoSEQ Assay, a bias-controlled multiplex PCR. Processing in the source paper ran as follows. Within the assay, amplification of reference gene primers was used to estimate how many nucleated cells each sample contained. To quantify the absolute abundance of each unique TCRbeta CDR3 rearrangement, sequence reads were collapsed and filtered. Productive Simpson clonality was computed per sample as the square root of Simpson's diversity index over productive rearrangements. TCRdb obtained this table from immuneACCESS and retained in-frame rearrangements with V and J assigned. These tables miss some clones; where compared with another copy, unresolved V genes account for less than half of the shortfall, and the remainder is unexplained. Clone size and V and J calls were adopted from that table, with D and trimming inferred from the DNA. Across this sample there are about 240,000 clones, with roughly 80% seen only once. Clones ranked in the top ten supply over 8% of the sample.

The collaborating institutions used their own protocols to collect whole blood in K2EDTA tubes. For TCRbeta analysis, collaborators shipped samples as frozen whole blood, isolated PBMCs, or DNA extracted from either of those sample types. This clonotype was sampled from a woman older than 75 with acute or convalescent COVID-19. In this chain, TRBV7-9 is recombined with TRBJ2-7; 7 bases in the middle match TRBD1. The specimen was peripheral blood. The CDR3 here reads CASSFGTVFYEQYF. The sequenced DNA is TGTGCCAGCAGCTTCGGGACAGTGTTTTACGAGCAGTACTTC.